Listed below are T cell receptor beta chains from one sample, sequenced in a study of blood T cells in healthy people across ages. TCRdb passed the 5' RACE reads through MiXCR, listing each CDR3 protein once. The table has about 800,000 distinct CDR3 sequences, around a quarter seen once. This sample was also put to use in a study of T cells of mothers and their children.

The sample comprised blood. Every receptor here comes from a boy aged 10-17 years in good health. CDR3s leave out the opening cysteine and the closing phenylalanine or tryptophan. The order of the fields is V gene, J gene, clone size, CDR3 protein. Only some rows state a clone size, as once, few, many or a class for expanded clones.

TRBV7-2	TRBJ2-4	.	ASSLDGRNIQY
TRBV5-6	TRBJ2-7	.	ASSSGWGHEQY
TRBV2	TRBJ1-5	.	ASSGTVPSNQPQH
TRBV20-1	TRBJ1-2	.	SARGTGFYGYT
TRBV29-1	TRBJ1-2	.	SVGSGQGHSGYGYT
TRBV5-1	TRBJ1-1	.	ASSLERRGTDEAF
TRBV12-3/TRBV12-4	TRBJ2-1	few	ASRSGTTYNEQF
TRBV6-2/TRBV6-3	TRBJ2-5	.	ASRTRHNQETQY
TRBV20-1	TRBJ1-1	few	SAPMNTEAF
TRBV6-5	.	.	ASSPASRPGEEQF
TRBV7-9	TRBJ2-1	few	ASSHPVGTYNEQF
TRBV29-1	TRBJ2-1	few	SVEGALGSSYNEQF
TRBV25-1	TRBJ1-4	.	ASSEGAGANEKLF
TRBV29-1	.	few	SVAGLAVNEQF
TRBV5-6	TRBJ1-2	.	VSSLGPLGQSNYGYT
TRBV20-1	TRBJ1-5	.	SAGGHRIEPQH
TRBV19	TRBJ2-5	few	ASSSQQGALKTQY
TRBV11-2	TRBJ2-7	few	ASSSETSGAYEQY
TRBV20-1	TRBJ2-5	.	SASFSGATGY
TRBV29-1	TRBJ2-5	few	SAKRRGYQETQY
TRBV18	TRBJ2-1	few	ASSPSVAGYNEQF
TRBV20-1	TRBJ1-6	few	SARGGYNSPLH
TRBV6-5	TRBJ1-3	few	ASSKGQGMGNTIY
TRBV2	TRBJ1-2	few	ASSGAGGRYGYT
TRBV7-2	TRBJ2-4	.	ASSLRLASGTVAKNIQY
TRBV29-1	TRBJ2-7	.	SVETSNEQY
TRBV7-2	TRBJ2-3	few	ASSLNGAGFGDTQY
TRBV7-2	TRBJ2-4	many	ASSPGPPKNIQY
TRBV7-2	TRBJ1-4	few	ASSLANPVKLF
TRBV7-3	TRBJ2-2	few	ASRGGSTGELF
TRBV15	TRBJ1-4	few	ATSSLNEKLF
TRBV12-3/TRBV12-4	TRBJ2-3	.	ASSIGGSPSTDTQY
TRBV4-3	TRBJ2-5	.	ASSQDWNQETQY
TRBV5-5	TRBJ1-1	few	ASSLDGRGGTEAF
TRBV7-2	TRBJ2-1	.	ASSFFSGSTYNEQF
TRBV6-5	TRBJ1-1	few	ASGLTGRASEAF
TRBV6-6	TRBJ1-3	.	ASTTGDSGNTIY
TRBV5-1	TRBJ2-1	few	ASSFDRANEQF
TRBV7-2	TRBJ1-3	.	ASSSSGPQGGNTIY
TRBV7-8	TRBJ1-1	few	ASIQSEVNTEAF
TRBV9	TRBJ2-5	few	ASAGTGSETQY